The clone carrying this T cell receptor (beta chain) was detected many times. Its antigen is currently unknown. This entry belongs to a study of T-cell memory formation after mild COVID-19. TCRdb re-derived calls from the 5' RACE reads in MiXCR, one entry per CDR3 protein. The data show under 650,000 distinct CDR3 sequences, with about 20% seen just once and 12% held by the top ten. Trimming pared 5 bases from V and 6 bases from J, leaving 4 bases between. The CDR3 is 10 amino acids. Study observations and caveats: Several responding clones turned up in pre-infection memory, indicating that cross-reactive memory may have taken part. Contracting CD4+ clones sat mainly in CM and EM; CD8+ in EMRA.

What was sequenced was PBMCs or a T cell subset sorted from them (not recorded which). The chain has TRBV12-3 or TRBV12-4 and TRBJ1-2; the D is unclear. This sequence originates from an adult woman who had mild COVID-19 (a few samples of this study predate the infection). Cell type and time point are not known. The CDR3 bases are TGTGCCAGCAGTCTCAATGGCTACACCTTC. Translated: CASSLNGYTF.